The T cell receptor beta chain under discussion was sequenced for a study of blood T cell repertoires in COVID-19. Across the study: COVID-19 samples, acute and convalescent, were from the United States, Italy and Spain. PBMCs, B-cell-depleted T cells, or T cells were the source of the cDNA or gDNA that made up the material.

Original methodology: Amplifying reference gene primers gave estimates of nucleated cell counts. Here immunoSEQ multiplex PCR was the method, and the copy in TCRdb shows in-frame clones only, minus some. V, J and clone size were drawn from that table, and D and trimming were deduced from the DNA. The sample has about 64,000 clones, over 75% seen once. This CDR3 comprises 15 residues. Germline assignment: CDR1 SGHRS and CDR2 YFSETQ. The J segment lost 0 bases and the V segment lost 3 bases, leaving 5 bases of the junction unmatched. Sample: peripheral blood. J is TRBJ1-1 and V is TRBV5-1, with 7 bases fitting TRBD1. The TCR was taken from a man in his sixties or seventies with acute or convalescent COVID-19. DNA for the CDR3: TGCGCCAGCAGCTACAGGGGATCCATGAACACTGAAGCTTTCTTT. Protein: CASSYRGSMNTEAFF. The whole variable domain, remainder taken from reference TRBV5-1 and TRBJ1-1, is KAGVTQTPRYLIKTRGQQVTLSCSPISGHRSVSWYQQTPGQGLQFLFEYFSETQRNKGNFPGRFSGRQFSNSRSEMNVSTLELGDSALYLCASSYRGSMNTEAFFGQGTRLTVV.